This record looks at one TCR beta chain sequence and its context. Its antigen is undetermined. This record comes from a study of STAT3 mutations in large granular lymphocyte leukemia. Background on the study: Among longitudinally sequenced T-LGLL patients, roughly half had canonical activating STAT3 mutations detected.

The V gene's germline CDR1 is MGHRA and CDR2 YSYEKL. V was clipped by 0 bases and J by 4 bases; unmatched bases: 12. The CDR3 totals 18 residues. Method: immunoSEQ multiplex PCR; TCRdb's copy keeps in-frame clones and lacks some. The sample records about 15,000 clones, almost 85% being singletons. Study-level results: In T-cell large granular lymphocyte leukemia, about half of patients showed multiple immunodominant subclonotypes. Clonal expansion was inferred from samples taken at other timepoints.

Sequenced input: peripheral blood mononuclear cells. This clonotype was obtained from a man in his fifties or sixties with T-cell large granular lymphocyte leukemia. Some clones in this sample may be carry-over from other donors' samples. The rearrangement uses TRBV4-1 and TRBJ2-1; the match to TRBD2 covers 7 bases. The DNA of the CDR3 is TGCGCCAGCAGCCAAGATTCTGGTGGGAGGGCCGTATACAATGAGCAGTTCTTC. This sequence encodes CASSQDSGGRAVYNEQFF.